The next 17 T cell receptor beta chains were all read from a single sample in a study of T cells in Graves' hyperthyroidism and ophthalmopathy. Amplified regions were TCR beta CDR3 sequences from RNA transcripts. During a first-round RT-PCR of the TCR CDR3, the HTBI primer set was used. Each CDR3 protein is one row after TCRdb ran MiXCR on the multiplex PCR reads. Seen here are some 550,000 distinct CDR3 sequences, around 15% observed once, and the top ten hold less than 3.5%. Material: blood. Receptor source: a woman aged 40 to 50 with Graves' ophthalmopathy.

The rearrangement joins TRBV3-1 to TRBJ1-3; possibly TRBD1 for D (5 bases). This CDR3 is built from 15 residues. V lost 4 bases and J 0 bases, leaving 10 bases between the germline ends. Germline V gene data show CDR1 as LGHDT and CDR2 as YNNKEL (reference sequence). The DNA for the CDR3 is TGTGCCAGCAGCCCGACAGCAAGCTCTGGAAACACCATATATTTT. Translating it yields CASSPTASSGNTIYF.

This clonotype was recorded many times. The CDR3 DNA reads TGTGCCAGCAGCTTAGCACAGGGATCCTACAATGAGCAGTTCTTC. Its protein product is CASSLAQGSYNEQFF. This chain uses TRBV11-2 with TRBJ2-1; D perhaps matches TRBD1 (6 bases). In germline, CDR1 is SGHAT, CDR2 FQNNGV. The CDR3 has 15 amino acids. V shed 1 base and J shed 1 base, with 8 bases lying between them.

The CDR3 sequence is CASSPSIASGQETQYF. DNA of the CDR3: TGTGCCAGTAGCCCTTCGATAGCTAGCGGGCAAGAGACCCAGTACTTC. The genes are TRBV19 and TRBJ2-5, with TRBD2 matching over 8 bases. V lost 6 bases to trimming and J lost 2 bases; unmatched junction nucleotides: 11. Germline loops: CDR1 LNHDA, CDR2 SQIVND (reference sequence). The CDR3 has 16 amino acids.

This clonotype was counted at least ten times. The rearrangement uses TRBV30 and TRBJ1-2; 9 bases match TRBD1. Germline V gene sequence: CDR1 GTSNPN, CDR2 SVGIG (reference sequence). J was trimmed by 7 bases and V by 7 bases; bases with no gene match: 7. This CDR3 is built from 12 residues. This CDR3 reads CAFTGTGTGYTF. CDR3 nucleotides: TGTGCCTTCACCGGGACAGGGACTGGCTACACCTTC. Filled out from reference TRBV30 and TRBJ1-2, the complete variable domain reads SQTIHQWPATLVQPVGSPLSLECTVEGTSNPNLYWYRQAAGRGLQLLFYSVGIGQISSEVPQNLSASRPQDRQFILSSKKLLLSDSGFYLCAFTGTGTGYTFGSGTRLTVV.

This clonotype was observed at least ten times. The CDR3 region is CSAPRLKSGRETQYF. CDR3 in DNA: TGCAGTGCTCCCCGATTGAAAAGCGGGAGGGAGACCCAGTACTTC. V usage is TRBV20-1 and J usage is TRBJ2-5; 9 bases fit TRBD2. Trimming at V came to 5 bases and at J to 5 bases, leaving 12 bases not matched to a gene. This CDR3 is built from 15 residues. Germline V gives CDR1 DFQATT, CDR2 SNEGSKA (reference sequence).

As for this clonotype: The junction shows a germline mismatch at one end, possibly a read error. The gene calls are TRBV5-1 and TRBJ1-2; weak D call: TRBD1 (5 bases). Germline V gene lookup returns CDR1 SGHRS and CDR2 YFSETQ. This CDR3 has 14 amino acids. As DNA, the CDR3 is TGCGTCAGCAGCCCGGGACCTTCTGGTGAAGGCTACACCTTC. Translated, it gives CVSSPGPSGEGYTF.

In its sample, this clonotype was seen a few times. The CDR3 DNA sequence: TGTGCCAGCAGCTTAGTAGGGCAGCGGAACACTGAAGCTTTCTTT. It is translated as CASSLVGQRNTEAFF. The chain employs TRBV7-9 and TRBJ1-1; D unclear. Germline lookup yields CDR1 SEHNR and CDR2 FQNEAQ (reference sequence). This CDR3 is built from 15 residues. The V end was cut by 1 base, the J end by 1 base, with 10 bases between.

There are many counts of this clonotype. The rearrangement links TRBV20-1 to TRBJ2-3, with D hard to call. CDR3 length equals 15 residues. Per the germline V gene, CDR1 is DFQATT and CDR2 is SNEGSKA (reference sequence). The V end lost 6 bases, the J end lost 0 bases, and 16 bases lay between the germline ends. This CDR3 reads CSAPGGRDSTDTQYF. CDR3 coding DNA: TGCAGTGCCCCCGGCGGCAGAGACAGCACAGATACGCAGTATTTT.

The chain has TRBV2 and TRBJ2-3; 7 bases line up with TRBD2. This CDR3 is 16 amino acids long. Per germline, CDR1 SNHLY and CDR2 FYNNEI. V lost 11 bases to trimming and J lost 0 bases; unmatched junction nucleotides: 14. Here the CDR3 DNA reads TGTGCCTCCCGGGGGGAAGCGGCAAGGAGCACAGATACGCAGTATTTT. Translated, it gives CASRGEAARSTDTQYF. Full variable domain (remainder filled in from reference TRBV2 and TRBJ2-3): EPEVTQTPSHQVTQMGQEVILRCVPISNHLYFYWYRQILGQKVEFLVSFYNNEISEKSEIFDDQFSVERPDGSNFTLKIRSTKLEDSAMYFCASRGEAARSTDTQYFGPGTRLTVL.

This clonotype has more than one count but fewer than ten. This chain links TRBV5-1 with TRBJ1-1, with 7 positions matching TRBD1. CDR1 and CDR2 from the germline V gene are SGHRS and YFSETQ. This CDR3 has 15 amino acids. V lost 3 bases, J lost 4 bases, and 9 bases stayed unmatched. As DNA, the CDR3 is TGCGCCAGCAGCTCATCCACAGGGGCAATCACTGAAGCTTTCTTT. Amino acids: CASSSSTGAITEAFF.

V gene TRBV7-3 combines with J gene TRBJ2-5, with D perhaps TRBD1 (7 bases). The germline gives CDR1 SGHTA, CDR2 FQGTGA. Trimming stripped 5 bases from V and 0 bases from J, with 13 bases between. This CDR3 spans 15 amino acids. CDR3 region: CASSQGGSNQETQYF. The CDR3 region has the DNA TGTGCCAGCAGCCAGGGGGGCAGCAACCAAGAGACCCAGTACTTC.

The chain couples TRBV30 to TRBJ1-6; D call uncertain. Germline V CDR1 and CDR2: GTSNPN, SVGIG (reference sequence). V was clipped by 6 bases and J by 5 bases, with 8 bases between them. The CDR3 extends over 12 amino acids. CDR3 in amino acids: CACSVNNSPLHF. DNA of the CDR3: TGTGCCTGTTCGGTGAATAATTCACCCCTCCACTTT.

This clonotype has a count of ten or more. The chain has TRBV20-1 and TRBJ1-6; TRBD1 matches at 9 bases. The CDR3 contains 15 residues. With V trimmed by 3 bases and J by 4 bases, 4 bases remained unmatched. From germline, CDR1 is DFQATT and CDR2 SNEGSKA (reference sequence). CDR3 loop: CSARGQGPYNSPLHF. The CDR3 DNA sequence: TGCAGTGCTAGGGGACAGGGTCCATATAATTCACCCCTCCACTTT.

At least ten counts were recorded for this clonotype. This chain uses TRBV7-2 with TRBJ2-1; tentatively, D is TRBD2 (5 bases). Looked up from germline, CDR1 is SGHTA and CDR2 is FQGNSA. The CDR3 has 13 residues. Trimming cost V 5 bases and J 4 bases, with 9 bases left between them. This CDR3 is CASSGRRYNEQFF. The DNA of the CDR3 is TGTGCCAGCAGCGGGAGAAGGTACAATGAGCAGTTCTTC.

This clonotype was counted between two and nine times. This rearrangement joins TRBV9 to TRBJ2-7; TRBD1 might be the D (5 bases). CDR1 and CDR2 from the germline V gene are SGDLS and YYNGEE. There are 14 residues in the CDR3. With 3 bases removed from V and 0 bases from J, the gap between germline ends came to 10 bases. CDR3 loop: CASSAQGDSYEQYF. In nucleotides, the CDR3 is TGTGCCAGCAGCGCCCAGGGCGACTCCTACGAGCAGTACTTC.

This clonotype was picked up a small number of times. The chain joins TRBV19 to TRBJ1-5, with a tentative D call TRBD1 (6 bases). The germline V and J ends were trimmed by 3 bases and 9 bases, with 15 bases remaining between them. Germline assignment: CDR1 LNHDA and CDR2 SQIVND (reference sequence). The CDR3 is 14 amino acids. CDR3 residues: CASSMVGGLGPQHF. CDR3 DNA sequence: TGTGCCAGTAGTATGGTTGGGGGCTTGGGGCCCCAGCATTTT.

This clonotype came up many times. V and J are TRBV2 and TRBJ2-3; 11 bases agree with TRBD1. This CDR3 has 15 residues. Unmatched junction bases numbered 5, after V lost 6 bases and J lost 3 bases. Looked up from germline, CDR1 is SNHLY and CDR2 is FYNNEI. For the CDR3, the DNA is TGTGCCAGCAGGAGGACAGGGGGCTCAACAGATACGCAGTATTTT. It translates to CASRRTGGSTDTQYF.